The T cell receptor beta chain described here comes from a study of blood T cells in healthy people across ages. A remark on this clonotype: What it recognizes is unknown.

A second PCR, run for roughly 7 to 12 cycles, used a sample-barcoded 5' primer plus a J-beta primer mix. In TCRdb, the 5' RACE reads were re-called with MiXCR into one record per CDR3 protein. The repertoire has about a million distinct CDR3 sequences, about 51% of them found once; the top ten carry about a fifth. General study results and limits: A greater number of naive CD4+ cells and higher diversity distinguished long-lived donors from aged donors. Estimates of diversity drawn from one million T cells were considered underestimates. A roughly linear fall in TCR beta diversity per million T cells was seen with increasing age.

Germline V CDR1 and CDR2: LGHNA, YSLEER. Deletions cut 0 bases from V and 6 bases from J, with 18 bases between. This CDR3 comprises 17 residues. V and J are TRBV4-3 and TRBJ2-4; D is possibly TRBD2 (6 bases). The source material was blood. This TCR was sampled from a woman aged 55-69 years in good health. The CDR3 spells CASSQDAGLNWVNIQYF. DNA for the CDR3: TGCGCCAGCAGCCAAGATGCGGGGCTCAACTGGGTAAACATTCAGTACTTC.